What follows describes a single T cell receptor (beta chain). The data are from a study of identical twins. TCRdb redid the calling of the 5' RACE reads with MiXCR, one entry per CDR3 protein. The sample shows 1.5 million to 2 million distinct CDR3 sequences, about 30% of them seen only once. The V and J ends lost 4 bases and 5 bases respectively, with 14 bases between them. CDR1 and CDR2 from the germline V gene are LGHDT and YNNKEL (reference sequence). The CDR3 is 14 amino acids. J is TRBJ2-5 and V is TRBV3-1; tentatively, D is TRBD2 (5 bases). This receptor was obtained from a newborn girl in good health. The specimen was cord blood. The CDR3 nucleotides are TGTGCCAGCAGCCCCAGGACTTTCCATGAGACCCAGTACTTC. Amino acids: CASSPRTFHETQYF.